Listed here are 24 T cell receptor beta chains from one sample, sequenced in a study of blood T cell repertoires in COVID-19. Profiling relied on immunoSEQ multiplex PCR, and the TCRdb table lists in-frame clones only, not all of them. The table has under 250,000 clones, 82% seen once. Material for sequencing was peripheral blood. Receptor source: a woman of 80 years or more with acute or convalescent COVID-19.

The chain couples TRBV6-1 to TRBJ1-1; no firm D call. The V gene lost 2 bases and the J gene lost 2 bases, with 9 bases spanning the gap. The CDR3 totals 14 residues. Germline CDR1 and CDR2: MNHNS and SASEGT. The CDR3 nucleotides are TGTGCCAGCAGTGAATTCATACAAAACACTGAAGCTTTCTTT. This encodes CASSEFIQNTEAFF.

This clone has only one observation. The chain has TRBV18 and TRBJ2-3, with D possibly TRBD2 on 5 matching bases. This CDR3 has 15 residues. The V end was cut by 6 bases, the J end by 0 bases, with 13 bases between. Germline V lookup: CDR1 KGHSH, CDR2 LQKENI. CDR3 sequence reads: CASSSGSLSTDTQYF. CDR3 nucleotide sequence: TGTGCCAGCTCCTCGGGGAGTTTGAGCACAGATACGCAGTATTTT.

This clone has more than one count but fewer than ten. This chain links TRBV18 with TRBJ1-2; D gene uncertain. The CDR3 runs 15 residues. Trimming stripped 5 bases from V and 2 bases from J, with 15 bases between. Germline V gene lookup returns CDR1 KGHSH and CDR2 LQKENI. This CDR3 is CASSTGGSLNYGYTF. The CDR3 DNA reads as TGTGCCAGCTCAACTGGTGGGAGCCTCAACTATGGCTACACCTTC. Variable domain in full (rest from reference TRBV18 and TRBJ1-2): NAGVMQNPRHLVRRRGQEARLRCSPMKGHSHVYWYRQLPEEGLKFMVYLQKENIIDESGMPKERFSAEFPKEGPSILRIQQVVRGDSAAYFCASSTGGSLNYGYTFGSGTRLTVV.

V usage is TRBV24-1 and J usage is TRBJ2-5, with 8 nucleotides matching TRBD2. V lost 6 bases and J lost 5; bases outside the gene matches: 4. CDR3 size: 13 residues. In germline, CDR1 is KGHDR, CDR2 SFDVKD. The CDR3 reads CATSKGTSETQYF. The CDR3 nucleotides are TGTGCCACCAGTAAAGGGACTAGTGAGACCCAGTACTTC.

The CDR3 here is CSASELARNTGELFF. CDR3 bases: TGCAGTGCTAGTGAACTAGCCCGAAACACCGGGGAGCTGTTTTTT. The chain carries TRBV20-1 and TRBJ2-2, with D perhaps TRBD2 (6 bases). Germline V gives CDR1 DFQATT, CDR2 SNEGSKA (reference sequence). V was cut by 3 bases and J by 2 bases, with 13 bases left in between. The CDR3 loop spans 15 amino acids.

CDR3 DNA: TGTGCCAGCAGCCAATTAGGACAGAATCAGCCCCAGCATTTT. Translated, it gives CASSQLGQNQPQHF. This chain links TRBV16 with TRBJ1-5, with D possibly being TRBD1 (6 bases). CDR1 and CDR2 from the germline V gene are KGHSY and FQNENV. The ends were cut back, 1 base at V and 4 bases at J, with 8 bases in the middle. This CDR3 has 14 amino acids.

This clone was seen a handful of times. This chain connects TRBV5-1 to TRBJ1-1, with 7 positions matching TRBD1. The V and J ends lost 0 bases and 4 bases, in that order; junction bases with no gene match: 3. The germline V gene encodes CDR1 SGHRS and CDR2 YFSETQ. This CDR3 has 14 amino acids. For the CDR3, the DNA is TGCGCCAGCAGCTTGGAACAGGGGTCCACTGAAGCTTTCTTT. It specifies CASSLEQGSTEAFF.

With respect to this clone: This CDR3 is also generated by other DNA sequences in the sample. This chain joins TRBV9 and TRBJ2-2; possible D gene TRBD1, 6 bases. The germline V gene encodes CDR1 SGDLS and CDR2 YYNGEE. V was pared by 0 bases and J by 6 bases, with 6 bases between. This CDR3 has 13 residues. The CDR3 loop is CASSVEGAGELFF. The CDR3 coding sequence is TGTGCCAGCAGCGTAGAGGGGGCCGGGGAGCTGTTTTTT.

This sequence joins TRBV18 and TRBJ1-2; 8 bases line up with TRBD1. V was pared by 1 base and J by 2 bases, with 6 bases of the junction left unmatched. Germline V lookup: CDR1 KGHSH, CDR2 LQKENI. The CDR3 sequence is 16 residues long. This CDR3 is CASSPRGGQANYGYTF. DNA of the CDR3: TGTGCCAGCTCACCACGGGGGGGACAGGCGAACTATGGCTACACCTTC. The variable domain in full, completed from reference TRBV18 and TRBJ1-2, reads NAGVMQNPRHLVRRRGQEARLRCSPMKGHSHVYWYRQLPEEGLKFMVYLQKENIIDESGMPKERFSAEFPKEGPSILRIQQVVRGDSAAYFCASSPRGGQANYGYTFGSGTRLTVV.

This chain joins TRBV4-3 and TRBJ1-3; 7 bases match TRBD1. CDR3 size: 15 residues. Trimming removed 2 bases from V and 0 bases from J; junction bases left unmatched: 1. Germline lookup yields CDR1 LGHNA and CDR2 YSLEER. CDR3 amino acids: CASSQNRGSGNTIYF. In DNA, the CDR3 is TGCGCCAGCAGCCAAAACAGGGGCTCTGGAAACACCATATATTTT.

This chain links TRBV6-4 with TRBJ1-1, with TRBD1 matching 8 bases. Trimming at V came to 6 bases and at J to 4 bases, leaving 10 bases not matched to a gene. The CDR3 has 15 residues. The V gene's germline CDR1 is MRHNA and CDR2 SNTAGT. CDR3 nucleotides: TGTGCCAGCAGCTTTCAGGGGGCGTGGGGCACTGAAGCTTTCTTT. Translating it yields CASSFQGAWGTEAFF.

This clone was observed once. The CDR3 coding sequence is TGCGCCAGCAGCTTAGCGGGGGAGAGTAGAGAAGAGACCCAGTACTTC. This codes for CASSLAGESREETQYF. The rearrangement uses TRBV5-1 and TRBJ2-5; 8 bases line up with TRBD2. Germline trimming cut 2 bases from V and 3 bases from J; bases unmatched to any gene: 9. Germline lookup yields CDR1 SGHRS and CDR2 YFSETQ. The CDR3 length is 16 residues. The full variable domain, completed using reference TRBV5-1 and TRBJ2-5, is KAGVTQTPRYLIKTRGQQVTLSCSPISGHRSVSWYQQTPGQGLQFLFEYFSETQRNKGNFPGRFSGRQFSNSRSEMNVSTLELGDSALYLCASSLAGESREETQYFGPGTRLLVL.

This clone was seen only a few times. The genes are TRBV18 and TRBJ1-5; a weak D match, TRBD1 (5 bases). Trimming took off 5 bases at V and 5 bases at J, with 10 bases between the two ends. This CDR3 spans 13 amino acids. Germline lookup yields CDR1 KGHSH and CDR2 LQKENI. The CDR3 is CASSAGSDQPQHF. CDR3 DNA: TGTGCCAGCTCAGCAGGGTCGGATCAGCCCCAGCATTTT.

This sequence joins TRBV7-2 and TRBJ2-5; possible D gene TRBD2, 6 bases. Trimming took off 6 bases at V and 4 bases at J, with 6 bases between the two ends. CDR1 SGHTA and CDR2 FQGNSA come from the germline V gene. CDR3 length: 11 residues. DNA for the CDR3: TGTGCCAGCAGGGGGGGAGAGACCCAGTACTTC. Its translation is CASRGGETQYF.

This clone was recorded once. The chain combines TRBV3-1 (or the pseudogene TRBV3-2) with TRBJ1-4, with 8 bases lining up with TRBD1. The germline CDR1 and CDR2 sequences are LGHDT and YNNKEL (reference sequence). The CDR3 sequence is 15 residues long. Germline trimming cut 4 bases from V and 8 bases from J; bases unmatched to any gene: 9. Here the CDR3 reads CASSPPTGDFEKLFF. The CDR3 DNA follows: TGTGCCAGCAGCCCACCGACAGGGGACTTCGAAAAACTGTTTTTT.

V is TRBV7-2 and J is TRBJ2-4; the D gene is possibly TRBD2 (6 bases). V gave up 2 bases and J gave up 6 bases, with 26 bases separating them. Germline values: CDR1 SGHTA, CDR2 FQGNSA. The CDR3 has 19 residues. As DNA, the CDR3 is TGTGCCAGCAGCTTAAATGTGGCGGGGAGTCCCCTACAAGGAAACATTCAGTACTTC. As protein: CASSLNVAGSPLQGNIQYF.

The rearrangement joins TRBV28 to TRBJ2-2; no clear D. CDR1 and CDR2 (germline): MDHEN, SYDVKM. CDR3 size: 15 residues. V was cut by 3 bases and J by 0 bases, with 8 bases left in between. CDR3 sequence (DNA): TGTGCCAGCAGTTTCTCCCTACCGAACACCGGGGAGCTGTTTTTT. Amino acids: CASSFSLPNTGELFF.

Concerning this clone itself: Additional DNA sequences in this sample encode the identical CDR3. The chain is built from TRBV7-2 and TRBJ1-4; a possible D gene is TRBD1 (5 bases). Trimming took off 1 base at V and 1 base at J, with 7 bases between the two ends. The CDR3 loop spans 15 amino acids. Germline loops: CDR1 SGHTA, CDR2 FQGNSA. The CDR3 here is CASSLGGGTNEKLFF. DNA for the CDR3: TGTGCCAGCAGCTTAGGGGGGGGAACTAATGAAAAACTGTTTTTT.

The gene calls are TRBV28 and TRBJ1-1; 9 bases align to TRBD1. Germline V gene data show CDR1 as MDHEN and CDR2 as SYDVKM. J lost 10 bases, V lost 6 bases, and 6 bases had no gene match. The CDR3 length is 12 residues. The CDR3 loop reads CASRGGTGRAFF. CDR3 sequence (DNA): TGTGCCAGCAGGGGGGGGACAGGGAGAGCTTTCTTT.

The chain recombines TRBV5-5 with TRBJ2-1, with TRBD1 matching over 11 bases. The J segment lost 0 bases and the V segment lost 4 bases, leaving 6 bases of the junction unmatched. CDR1 is SGHKS, CDR2 YYEKEE, per germline (reference sequence). The CDR3 consists of 17 residues. CDR3 sequence: CASSPAGTGGSYNEQFF. CDR3 coding DNA: TGTGCCAGCAGCCCTGCCGGGACAGGGGGCTCCTACAATGAGCAGTTCTTC.

This sequence joins TRBV6-2 or TRBV6-3 and TRBJ1-6; possibly TRBD1 for D (5 bases). The length of the CDR3 is 15 residues. Germline values: CDR1 MNHEY, CDR2 SVGEGT. V was clipped by 0 bases and J by 7 bases, with 10 bases between them. The CDR3 DNA reads as TGTGCCAGCAGTTACTCGCGGGGCCGGAATTCACCCCTCCACTTT. It yields the protein CASSYSRGRNSPLHF.

The chain links TRBV5-5 to TRBJ1-4; 8 nucleotides align to TRBD1. The length of the CDR3 is 15 residues. After removal of 4 bases from V and 5 bases from J, the junction contained 7 bases not matched to a gene. The germline CDR1 and CDR2 sequences are SGHKS and YYEKEE (reference sequence). CDR3 residues: CASSPAGGPNEKLFF. The CDR3 DNA sequence: TGTGCCAGCAGCCCCGCAGGGGGCCCCAATGAAAAACTGTTTTTT. The complete variable domain, with remaining parts taken from reference TRBV5-5 and TRBJ1-4, reads DAGVTQSPTHLIKTRGQQVTLRCSPISGHKSVSWYQQVLGQGPQFIFQYYEKEERGRGNFPDRFSARQFPNYSSELNVNALLLGDSALYLCASSPAGGPNEKLFFGSGTQLSVL.

This clone was detected only a few times. The J gene is TRBJ1-2, the V gene TRBV12-3 or TRBV12-4, with D possibly TRBD1 on 5 matching bases. V lost 6 bases and J lost 6, with 14 bases in between. The CDR3 totals 13 residues. CDR3 in DNA: TGTGCCAGCAGGGACCAGGGATTCAATGGCTACACCTTC. This encodes CASRDQGFNGYTF.

The chain uses TRBV5-6 and TRBJ1-3, with no clear D. The V and J ends lost 3 bases and 0 bases respectively, with 10 bases between them. This CDR3 spans 15 amino acids. Germline V gives CDR1 SGHDT, CDR2 YYEEEE. In DNA form, the CDR3 reads TGTGCCAGCAGCTCGCGTAGGAGCTCTGGAAACACCATATATTTT. The encoded protein is CASSSRRSSGNTIYF.